This is a list of T cell receptor beta chains from one sample in a study of CD8 T cells in Susac syndrome. In TCRdb, the immunoSEQ multiplex PCR reads were re-called with MiXCR into one record per CDR3 protein. The repertoire consists of some 120,000 distinct CDR3 sequences, with about 94% occurring once and the leading ten covering 0.1% to 0.15%. Sequenced sample: CD4+ T cells from PBMCs. The receptors were gathered from a human donor with multiple sclerosis. CDR3s include the opening cysteine and the closing phenylalanine or tryptophan. Fields, in order: clone size, D gene, J gene, V gene, CDR3 DNA, CDR3 protein. The D gene is left open where the match is weak. Where a row states a size, it is once, few, many or the class of an expanded clone; other rows omit it.

>-|-|TRBJ1-1|TRBV6-6
TGTGCCAGCAGTTACTCGATCCCGAACACTGAAGCTTTCTTT
CASSYSIPNTEAFF
>-|TRBD2|TRBJ2-1|TRBV28
TGTGCCAGCAGTTGGGATCGACTAGCGGGAGGCAATGAGCAGTTCTTC
CASSWDRLAGGNEQFF
>-|-|TRBJ2-1|TRBV23-1
TGCGCCAGCGGCCTCGGGACTGAGTACAATGAGCAGTTCTTC
CASGLGTEYNEQFF
>-|TRBD2|TRBJ2-7|TRBV14
TGTGCCAGCAGCCAGCTTTCGACTAGCGGGGGCCACGAGCAGTACTTC
CASSQLSTSGGHEQYF
>-|-|TRBJ2-7|TRBV3-1
TGTGCCAGCAGCCCCAGCTCCTACGAGCAGTACTTC
CASSPSSYEQYF
>-|-|TRBJ2-6|TRBV7-9
TGTGCCAGCAGCTGGGTTTCCCTGTCTGGGGCCAACGTCCTGACTTTC
CASSWVSLSGANVLTF
>-|-|TRBJ1-1|TRBV3-1
TGTGCCAGCAGCCAAGATAGTGGAAAGAGAGCTTTCTTT
CASSQDSGKRAFF
>-|-|TRBJ1-6|TRBV4-1
TGCGCCAGCAGCCAAGATGGGAATTATTCACCCCTCCACTTT
CASSQDGNYSPLHF
>-|-|TRBJ1-1|TRBV5-1
TGCGCCAGCACCCCAACACCGTCCATGAACACTGAAGCTTTCTTT
CASTPTPSMNTEAFF
>-|-|TRBJ2-5|TRBV2
TGTGCCAGCAGATGGGAGACCCAGTACTTC
CASRWETQYF
>-|-|TRBJ2-1|TRBV11-2
TGTGCCAGCAGGGGGCGCAGACCCAATGAGCAGTTCTTC
CASRGRRPNEQFF
>once|TRBD1|TRBJ2-7|TRBV7-2
TGTGCCAGCAGCATGCTGGACAGGGGGTACGAGCAGTACTTC
CASSMLDRGYEQYF
>-|-|TRBJ1-5|TRBV2
TGTGCCAGCAGTCCAGAAGGCCCCCAGCATTTT
CASSPEGPQHF
>-|TRBD1|TRBJ1-1|TRBV7-9
TGTGCCAGCAGCTCTTACGGACAGGAGACTGAAGCTTTCTTT
CASSSYGQETEAFF
>-|-|TRBJ2-5|TRBV7-6
TGTGCCAGCAGCCCTATCGCCCAAGAGACCCAGTACTTC
CASSPIAQETQYF
>-|-|TRBJ1-2|TRBV12-3/TRBV12-4
TGTGCCAGCAGTTCCCTAGGGCGTCCTAACTATGGCTACACCTTC
CASSSLGRPNYGYTF
>-|TRBD1|TRBJ2-7|TRBV7-9
TGTGCCAGCAGCTTAGCGGGGACAGGGGGTAGGTACGAGCAGTACTTC
CASSLAGTGGRYEQYF
>-|-|TRBJ1-2|TRBV19
TGTGCAACGTATTTATATGGCTACACCTTC
CATYLYGYTF
>once|TRBD1|TRBJ1-4|TRBV5-1
TGCGCCAGCACCCCGACAGGGGGCCATGAAAAACTGTTTTTT
CASTPTGGHEKLFF
>-|-|TRBJ1-1|TRBV30
TGTGCCTTAAGGGGGGGACCGAACACTGAAGCTTTCTTT
CALRGGPNTEAFF
>once|-|TRBJ1-6|TRBV7-2
TGTGCCAGCAGCTTATCGGGGGGCCTGAATTCACCCCTCCACTTT
CASSLSGGLNSPLHF
>-|TRBD1|TRBJ1-1|TRBV19
TGTGCCAGTAGTATAGCCCCGGGACAGATGAACACTGAAGCTTTCTTT
CASSIAPGQMNTEAFF
>-|TRBD2|TRBJ2-7|TRBV19
TGTGCCAGTCTTAGCGGGACCGAGCAGTACTTC
CASLSGTEQYF
>-|-|TRBJ1-1|TRBV5-6
TGTGCCAGCAGCTTTGGGCGCCTAGGGCAGAACACTGAAGCTTTCTTT
CASSFGRLGQNTEAFF
>-|TRBD1|TRBJ1-5|TRBV6-2/TRBV6-3
TGTGCCAGCACCACAGGGGCGGTCAATCAGCCCCAGCATTTT
CASTTGAVNQPQHF
>-|-|TRBJ2-1|TRBV29-1
TGCAGCGTTGAAGAGGGGCTTGACTACCCTTACAATGAGCAGTTCTTC
CSVEEGLDYPYNEQFF
>-|-|TRBJ1-1|TRBV29-1
TGCAGCGCGACGCCAGCATCAGTGGTGAACACTGAAGCTTTCTTT
CSATPASVVNTEAFF
>once|TRBD2|TRBJ2-1|TRBV6-1
TGTGCCAGCAGCTGGGGACTAGCGGGTTCTCCCTACAATGAGCAGTTCTTC
CASSWGLAGSPYNEQFF
>-|-|TRBJ1-2|TRBV7-9
TGTGCCAGCAGCTTAGAGGGTCGTCTCTATGGCTACACCTTC
CASSLEGRLYGYTF
>few|TRBD1|TRBJ1-1|TRBV5-6
TGTGCCAGCAGCTTTGACAGGGTTAACACTGAAGCTTTCTTT
CASSFDRVNTEAFF
>-|-|TRBJ2-7|TRBV30
TGTGCCTGCACCCCGGGGATTTACGAGCAGTACTTC
CACTPGIYEQYF
>-|TRBD1|TRBJ2-5|TRBV25-1
TGTGCCAGCAGTGGGACAGGTCGGCAAGAGACCCAGTACTTC
CASSGTGRQETQYF
>-|TRBD1|TRBJ2-2|TRBV18
TGTGCCAGCTCACCAGCCGGGACAGCAATCACCGGGGAGCTGTTTTTT
CASSPAGTAITGELFF
>-|TRBD1|TRBJ2-3|TRBV20-1
TGCAGTGCTAGAGATCCAAGGGGGCCAGATACGCAGTATTTT
CSARDPRGPDTQYF
>-|TRBD1|TRBJ2-1|TRBV24-1
TGTGCCACCAGTGACCATCCGGGACAGGGTTCCAATGAGCAGTTCTTC
CATSDHPGQGSNEQFF
>-|TRBD1|TRBJ2-5|TRBV28
TGTGCCAGCAGTTTCGGCGACAGGGCAGAGACCCAGTACTTC
CASSFGDRAETQYF
>-|TRBD1|TRBJ2-7|TRBV7-2
TGTGCCAGCAGCCCTTACAGGGGGCACGACGAGCAGTACTTC
CASSPYRGHDEQYF
>-|TRBD1|TRBJ2-3|TRBV7-9
TGTGCCAGCAGCTGGGCCTCACAGGGGAGCACAGATACGCAGTATTTT
CASSWASQGSTDTQYF
>-|-|TRBJ1-1|TRBV5-1
TGCGCCAGCAGCTTGTCGACAGCGAACACTGAAGCTTTCTTT
CASSLSTANTEAFF
>once|-|TRBJ1-1|TRBV25-1
TGTGCCAGCAGTGCCACCCTGAACACTGAAGCTTTCTTT
CASSATLNTEAFF
>once|-|TRBJ2-2|TRBV5-4
TGTGCCAGCAGCCCAGGAGTCCGAGACACCGGGGAGCTGTTTTTT
CASSPGVRDTGELFF
>once|-|TRBJ2-3|TRBV9
TGTGCCAGCAGCCCCCGCTTTAGCGTCGCAGATACGCAGTATTTT
CASSPRFSVADTQYF
>few|-|TRBJ1-1|TRBV7-9
TGTGCCAGCAGCTTAACACTGAACACTGAAGCTTTCTTT
CASSLTLNTEAFF
>-|TRBD1|TRBJ2-5|TRBV12-5
TGTGCTAGTGCCCGGACAGGGGGAACCCAGTACTTC
CASARTGGTQYF
>-|-|TRBJ2-4|TRBV13
TGTGCCAGCAGCTTGAACAGCGGATCCCATTGGAGGAGCATTCAGTACTTC
CASSLNSGSHWRSIQYF
>-|-|TRBJ1-1|TRBV3-1
TGTGCCAGCAGCCCCCTAAATATCCGGACGGAGGCAACTGAAGCTTTCTTT
CASSPLNIRTEATEAFF
>-|-|TRBJ1-1|TRBV5-6
TGTGCCAGCAGCTCCCCGAGCCGTCAAGCGGGGGCTTTCTTT
CASSSPSRQAGAFF
>-|TRBD2|TRBJ2-3|TRBV7-2
TGTGCCAGCAGCAACGGACTAGCGGGGGGTGTAGATACGCAGTATTTT
CASSNGLAGGVDTQYF
>-|TRBD2|TRBJ2-1|TRBV3-1
TGTGCCAGCAGCCAAGACCCTAGCGGGAGAGGACGCTACAATGAGCAGTTCTTC
CASSQDPSGRGRYNEQFF
>-|-|TRBJ1-2|TRBV9
TGTGCCAGCAGCGTGGAATTAAATGGGGGGTACCATGGCTACACCTTC
CASSVELNGGYHGYTF
>-|TRBD1|TRBJ1-1|TRBV2
TGTGCCAGCAGTGCCCGGACAGGGGGCAGTGAGGCTTTCTTT
CASSARTGGSEAFF
>few|TRBD2|TRBJ2-7|TRBV2
TGTGCCAGCAGTGACGGACTAGCGGGAGCCTACGAGCAGTACTTC
CASSDGLAGAYEQYF
>few|TRBD1|TRBJ1-1|TRBV20-1
TGCAGTGCTGGACAGGTGAACACTGAAGCTTTCTTT
CSAGQVNTEAFF